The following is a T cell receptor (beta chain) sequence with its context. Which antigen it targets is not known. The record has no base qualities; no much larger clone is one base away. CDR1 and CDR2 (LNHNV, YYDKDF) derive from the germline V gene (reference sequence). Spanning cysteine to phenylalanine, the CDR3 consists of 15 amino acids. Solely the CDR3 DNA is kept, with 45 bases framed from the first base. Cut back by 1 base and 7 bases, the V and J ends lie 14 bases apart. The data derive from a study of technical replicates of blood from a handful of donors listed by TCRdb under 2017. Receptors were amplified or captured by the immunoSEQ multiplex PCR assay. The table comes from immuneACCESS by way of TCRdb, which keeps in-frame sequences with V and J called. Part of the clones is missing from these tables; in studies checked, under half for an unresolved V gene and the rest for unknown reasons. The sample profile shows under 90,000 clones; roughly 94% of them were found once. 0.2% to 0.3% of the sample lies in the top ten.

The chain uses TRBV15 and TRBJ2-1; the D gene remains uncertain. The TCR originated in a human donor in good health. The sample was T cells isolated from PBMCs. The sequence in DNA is TGTGCCACCAGCAGAGGCCCCTCGTTCGGGAATGAGCAGTTCTTC. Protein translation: CATSRGPSFGNEQFF.